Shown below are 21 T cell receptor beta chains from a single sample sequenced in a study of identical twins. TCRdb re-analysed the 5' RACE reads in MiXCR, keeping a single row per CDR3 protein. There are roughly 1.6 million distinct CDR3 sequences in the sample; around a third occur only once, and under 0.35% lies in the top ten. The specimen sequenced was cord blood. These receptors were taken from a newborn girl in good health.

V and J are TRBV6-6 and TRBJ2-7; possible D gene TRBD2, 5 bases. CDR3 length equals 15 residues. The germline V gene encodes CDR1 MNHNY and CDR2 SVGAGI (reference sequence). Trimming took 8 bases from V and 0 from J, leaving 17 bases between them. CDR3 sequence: CASRDRGVSSYEQYF. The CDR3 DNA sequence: TGTGCCAGCCGGGATCGGGGTGTGAGCTCCTACGAGCAGTACTTC.

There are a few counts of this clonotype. The CDR3 here is CASRSPGQVYGYTF. Written as DNA, the CDR3 is TGCGCCAGCAGGTCTCCGGGACAGGTCTATGGCTACACCTTC. This chain joins TRBV4-1 and TRBJ1-2; 8 bases line up with TRBD1. The CDR3 sequence is 14 residues long. After removal of 6 bases from V and 4 bases from J, the junction contained 7 bases not matched to a gene. Per germline, CDR1 MGHRA and CDR2 YSYEKL.

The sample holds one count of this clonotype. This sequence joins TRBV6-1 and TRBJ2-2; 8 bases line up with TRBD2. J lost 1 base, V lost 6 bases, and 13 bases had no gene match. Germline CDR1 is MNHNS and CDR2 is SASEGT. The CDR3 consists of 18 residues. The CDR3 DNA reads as TGTGCCAGCAGCCAACCTAATTACGCGGGAGGGAACACCGGGGAGCTGTTTTTT. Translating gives CASSQPNYAGGNTGELFF.

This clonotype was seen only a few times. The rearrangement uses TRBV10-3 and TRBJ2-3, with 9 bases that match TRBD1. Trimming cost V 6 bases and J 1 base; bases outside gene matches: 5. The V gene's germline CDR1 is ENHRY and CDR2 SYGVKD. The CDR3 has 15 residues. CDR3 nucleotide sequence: TGTGCCATCAGCTCGGACAGGGGCCGCACAGATACGCAGTATTTT. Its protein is CAISSDRGRTDTQYF.

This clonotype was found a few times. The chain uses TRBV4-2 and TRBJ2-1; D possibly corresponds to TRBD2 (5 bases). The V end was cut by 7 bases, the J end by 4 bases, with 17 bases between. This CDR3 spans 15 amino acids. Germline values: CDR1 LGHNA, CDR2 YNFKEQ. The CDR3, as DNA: TGTGCCAGCAAGGACGAGCGGATGGGATACAATGAGCAGTTCTTC. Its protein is CASKDERMGYNEQFF.

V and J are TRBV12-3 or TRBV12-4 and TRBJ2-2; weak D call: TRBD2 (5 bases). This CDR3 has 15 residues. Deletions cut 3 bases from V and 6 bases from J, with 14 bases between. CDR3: CASSFFSGSPGELFF. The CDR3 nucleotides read TGTGCCAGCAGTTTTTTTTCGGGGAGTCCCGGGGAGCTGTTTTTT.

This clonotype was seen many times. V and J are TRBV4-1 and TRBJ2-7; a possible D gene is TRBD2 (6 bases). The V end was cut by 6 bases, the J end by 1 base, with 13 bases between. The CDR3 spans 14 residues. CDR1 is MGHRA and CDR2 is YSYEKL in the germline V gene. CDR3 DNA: TGCGCCAGCAGACCTACCGGGGGATCCTACGAGCAGTACTTC. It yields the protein CASRPTGGSYEQYF.

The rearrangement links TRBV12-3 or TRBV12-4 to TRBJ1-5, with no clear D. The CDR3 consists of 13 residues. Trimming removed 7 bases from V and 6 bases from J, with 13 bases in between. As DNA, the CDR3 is TGTGCCAGCACCCAACGACAAGGTCAGCCCCAGCATTTT. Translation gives CASTQRQGQPQHF.

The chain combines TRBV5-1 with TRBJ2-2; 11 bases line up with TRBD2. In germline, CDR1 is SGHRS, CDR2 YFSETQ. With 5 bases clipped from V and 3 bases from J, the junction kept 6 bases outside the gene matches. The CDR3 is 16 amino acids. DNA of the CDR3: TGCGCCAGCAGGACTCCGGGACTAGCGGACACCGGGGAGCTGTTTTTT. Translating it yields CASRTPGLADTGELFF.

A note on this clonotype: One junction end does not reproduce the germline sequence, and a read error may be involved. CDR3 in DNA: TGTGCCGGCAGTAGCCCGGGACAGGGGTTGAGAGAGCTGTTTTTT. Protein: CAGSSPGQGLRELFF. This rearrangement joins TRBV12-3 or TRBV12-4 to TRBJ1-4, with 10 positions matching TRBD1. The CDR3 spans 15 residues.

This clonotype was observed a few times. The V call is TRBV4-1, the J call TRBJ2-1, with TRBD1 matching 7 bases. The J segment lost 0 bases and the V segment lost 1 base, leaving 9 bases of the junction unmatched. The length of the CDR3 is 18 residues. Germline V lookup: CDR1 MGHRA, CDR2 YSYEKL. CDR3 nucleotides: TGCGCCAGCAGCCAAGCTCTCCTCCGGGACAGCTCCTACAATGAGCAGTTCTTC. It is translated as CASSQALLRDSSYNEQFF.

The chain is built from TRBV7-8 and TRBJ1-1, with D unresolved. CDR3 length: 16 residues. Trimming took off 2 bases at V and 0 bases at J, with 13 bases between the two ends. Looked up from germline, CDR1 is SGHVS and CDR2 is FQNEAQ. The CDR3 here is CASSLLGLGLNTEAFF. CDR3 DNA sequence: TGTGCCAGCAGCTTACTGGGCCTGGGGTTGAACACTGAAGCTTTCTTT.

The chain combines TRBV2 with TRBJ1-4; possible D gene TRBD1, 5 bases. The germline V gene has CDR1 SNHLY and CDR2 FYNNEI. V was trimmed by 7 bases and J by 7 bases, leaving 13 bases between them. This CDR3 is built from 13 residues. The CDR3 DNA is TGTGCCAGCAAAACAGGCGAACTTGAAAAACTGTTTTTT. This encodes CASKTGELEKLFF. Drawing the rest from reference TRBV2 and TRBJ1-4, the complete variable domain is EPEVTQTPSHQVTQMGQEVILRCVPISNHLYFYWYRQILGQKVEFLVSFYNNEISEKSEIFDDQFSVERPDGSNFTLKIRSTKLEDSAMYFCASKTGELEKLFFGSGTQLSVL.

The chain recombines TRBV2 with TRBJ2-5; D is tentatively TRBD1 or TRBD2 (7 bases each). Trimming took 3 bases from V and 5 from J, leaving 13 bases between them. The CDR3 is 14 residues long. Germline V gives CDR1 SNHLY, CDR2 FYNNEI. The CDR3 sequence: CASSDGRGPETQYF. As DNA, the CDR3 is TGTGCCAGCAGTGATGGGAGGGGGCCGGAGACCCAGTACTTC. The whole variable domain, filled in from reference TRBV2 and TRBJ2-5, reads EPEVTQTPSHQVTQMGQEVILRCVPISNHLYFYWYRQILGQKVEFLVSFYNNEISEKSEIFDDQFSVERPDGSNFTLKIRSTKLEDSAMYFCASSDGRGPETQYFGPGTRLLVL.

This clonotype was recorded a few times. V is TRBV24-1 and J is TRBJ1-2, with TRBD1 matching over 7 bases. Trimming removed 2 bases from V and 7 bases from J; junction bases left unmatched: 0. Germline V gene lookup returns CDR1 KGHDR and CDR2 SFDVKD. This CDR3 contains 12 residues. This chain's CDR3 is CATSDWTGGYTF. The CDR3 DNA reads TGTGCCACCAGTGATTGGACAGGTGGCTACACCTTC.

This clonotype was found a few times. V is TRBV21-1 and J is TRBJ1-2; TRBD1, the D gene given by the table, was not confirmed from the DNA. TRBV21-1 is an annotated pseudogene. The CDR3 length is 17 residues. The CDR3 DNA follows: TGTGCCAGCAGCAAAGTACCCGGACAGGCCTCCTTCCGGGGCTACACCTTC. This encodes CASSKVPGQASFRGYTF.

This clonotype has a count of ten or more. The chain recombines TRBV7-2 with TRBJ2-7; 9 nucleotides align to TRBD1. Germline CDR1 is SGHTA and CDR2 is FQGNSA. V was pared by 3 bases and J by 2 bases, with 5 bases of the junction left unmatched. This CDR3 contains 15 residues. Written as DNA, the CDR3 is TGTGCCAGCAGCTTTGGGACAGGGATACCCTACGAGCAGTACTTC. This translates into CASSFGTGIPYEQYF.

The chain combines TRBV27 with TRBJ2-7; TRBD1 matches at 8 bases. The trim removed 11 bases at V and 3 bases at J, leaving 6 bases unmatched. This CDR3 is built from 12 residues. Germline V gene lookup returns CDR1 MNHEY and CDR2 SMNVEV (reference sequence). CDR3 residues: CAAGQVFYEQYF. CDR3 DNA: TGTGCCGCGGGACAGGTTTTCTACGAGCAGTACTTC.

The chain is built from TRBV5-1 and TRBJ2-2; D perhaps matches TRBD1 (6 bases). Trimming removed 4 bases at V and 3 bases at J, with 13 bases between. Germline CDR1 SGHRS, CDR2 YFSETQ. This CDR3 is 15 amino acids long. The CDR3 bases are TGCGCCAGCAGCCATACAGGGTCGTACACCGGGGAGCTGTTTTTT. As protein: CASSHTGSYTGELFF.

In nucleotides, the CDR3 is TGCAGTGCTAGAGATGGGTGGGGTCGAACCAACGAGCAGTACTTC. As protein: CSARDGWGRTNEQYF. The chain couples TRBV20-1 to TRBJ2-4; D is unclear. The J call may be wrong; the DNA end is better matched by TRBJ2-7. The CDR3 extends over 15 amino acids. Germline lookup yields CDR1 DFQATT and CDR2 SNEGSKA (reference sequence).

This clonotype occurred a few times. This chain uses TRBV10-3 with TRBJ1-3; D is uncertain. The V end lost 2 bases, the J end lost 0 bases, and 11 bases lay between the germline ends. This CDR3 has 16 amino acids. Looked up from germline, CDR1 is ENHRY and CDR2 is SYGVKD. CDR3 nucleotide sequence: TGTGCCATCAGTGAGGCCGGGCGCCTCTCTGGAAACACCATATATTTT. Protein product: CAISEAGRLSGNTIYF.